This T cell receptor beta chain was recovered during a study of shared clonotypes between healthy human individuals (dated by TCRdb to the early 2020s). Background on the whole study: The cohort comprised two women and three men aged 18 to 49 years. Leukapheresis yielded between about 0.94 and 9.5 billion PBMCs per donor. For each donor, CD4 naive and CD4 memory were each run on three plates, CD8 naive on two plates, and CD8 memory on one plate. Libraries were prepared and TCR repertoires were sequenced by different laboratories using diverse techniques, in order to increase sequencing depth and limit assay-specific biases. To estimate repertoire size and how much clonotypes are shared between individuals, the study performed deep sequencing of blood TCR repertoires from about five healthy adults. The investigation overall reported the following: Sampling was restricted to blood, and TCR repertoires in tissue are likely to differ from TCR repertoires in blood. Rarefaction of sorted-subset datasets indicated incomplete sequencing despite the large sequencing depth. Sharing across several donors was observed for 4.5% to 6.5% of naive CD4, under 4% of naive CD8, 2% to 2.5% of memory CD4, and roughly 0.4% of memory CD8 clonotypes. Estimated clonotype richness was generally larger for naive than for memory subsets. Pairwise subsampling indicated that sequencing depth was expected to affect the degree of clonotype sharing among donors. Clonotypes shared by all four sorted-subset donors showed higher generation probabilities than non-shared clonotypes. Because the study included only a small number of donors, the genetic and exposure-history diversity represented was limited.

The donors were healthy, HIV-negative adults who had no recently reported acute infections or vaccinations. All donors were Caucasian adults living in Nashville, Tennessee, USA. Magnetic negative selection was used to enrich CD4+ T cells, after which naive cells were positively selected on CD45RA and the negative fraction became the memory subset. After blood collection by leukapheresis, PBMCs were isolated using Ficoll-Histopaque density gradient centrifugation and then cryopreserved in the vapor phase of liquid nitrogen. Analytical flow cytometry was used to check the purity and quantity of every magnetically sorted T cell population. Genomic DNA was isolated from every sorted fraction and measured by UV absorbance on a Nanodrop 2000c. A single count supports this clone. The specificity of this receptor is unknown. No base quality information exists; no much larger clone differs at one position.

V is cut by 3 bases and J by 4 bases, and the space between the germline ends is 18 bases. The germline V gene gives CDR1 as KGHSH and CDR2 as LQKENI. The CDR3 spans 16 residues, from the cysteine through the phenylalanine. Only CDR3 DNA is held: 48 bases, read in frame from base 1. TCR CDR3 regions were amplified from genomic DNA by multiplex PCR using the deep immunoSEQ assay. Extracted genomic DNA from each cell subset was spread evenly across all wells of several immunoSEQ 96-well plates, with each plate serving as a replicate. Each replicate PCR for sorted subsets received around 200 ng genomic DNA, equal to about 30,000 T cell genomes. Purified libraries were quantified with a Qubit 3.0 fluorometer, sized on a Bioanalyzer 2100, and re-quantified with the KAPA Library Quantification kit. Each immunoSEQ 96-well plate was sequenced on its own single-read 150-cycle Illumina NextSeq 550 flow cell. The paper's data handling went like this. Because the immunoSEQ output included only junctional sequences and no quality scores, the filtering could not be the same as the filtering used for full-length reads. Sequences were annotated with PyIR, a Python wrapper for IgBLAST v1.9, using IMGT germline references to assign V/J genes and CDR3. Reads were filtered out if the reads had weak V/J assignments (E-value above 1e-6), no CDR3, stop codons, out-of-frame junctions, or ambiguous translated residues. V3J clonotypes were defined by identical inferred V gene, J gene, and CDR3 amino acid sequence. The percentage overlap between two repertoires was calculated by dividing the number of shared unique clonotypes by the size of the smaller repertoire. Richness of each repertoire was evaluated using RTK rarefaction, the Chao1 estimator, and Recon v2.1 estimates of unobserved clonotypes. Generation probabilities were computed with OLGA for all TCRbeta clonotypes obtained by the gDNA method from four donors. As stored in TCRdb, this immuneACCESS dataset retains in-frame rearrangements with V and J assigned. A fraction of the clones does not appear; measured against another copy, unresolved V genes explain less than half of the discrepancy, and the remainder lacks a known reason. Clonal size and the V and J genes are those of that table, whereas D and trimming came from the DNA. The sample has roughly 1,000,000 clones on record, around 78% of them singletons. Together, the top ten hold around 0.6% of the sample.

The sequencing input was memory CD4+ T cells from PBMCs. What the cell subset or site label conveys for this sample: CD45RA-negative fraction. The sequence is built from TRBV18 and TRBJ2-5, with TRBD1 as a weak D call on 5 bases. The sequence was collected from a man aged 18 to 30 in good health. Some clones in this sample may be carry-over from other donors' samples. The DNA reads TGTGCCAGCTCACCTTCGGGCAGGGTAAGGGGAGAGACCCAGTACTTC. Its translation is CASSPSGRVRGETQYF.